The 10 T cell receptor beta chains below all came from one sample that was sequenced in a study of cytomegalovirus exposure and HLA in healthy donors. With 60 Vbeta and 13 Jbeta primers, the PCR was carried out. Clones were read by immunoSEQ multiplex PCR, and TCRdb kept only the in-frame ones, dropping some. This sample has 200,000 or so clones, with roughly 74% found just once. The source material was PBMCs. These receptors originate from a woman in her twenties or thirties in good health and CMV-seropositive.

V gene TRBV5-4 combines with J gene TRBJ2-7; 8 bases fit TRBD2. J gave up 2 bases and V 0 bases, and 7 bases lay outside the gene matches. The CDR3 sequence is 16 residues long. CDR1 and CDR2 (germline): SGHNT, YYREEE (reference sequence). The CDR3 DNA reads TGTGCCAGCAGCTTGGGTGGCGGGGGGAAAACCTACGAGCAGTACTTC. Its translation: CASSLGGGGKTYEQYF.

This chain connects TRBV6-1 to TRBJ1-5; D is unresolved. This CDR3 has 15 residues. Trimming pared 4 bases from V and 1 base from J, leaving 11 bases between. Germline loops: CDR1 MNHNS, CDR2 SASEGT. The CDR3 DNA is TGTGCCAGCAGTGGACACTCGATCAGCAATCAGCCCCAGCATTTT. Its protein is CASSGHSISNQPQHF.

The chain uses TRBV6-1 and TRBJ1-2; D unresolved. This CDR3 is 13 amino acids long. Trimming left V 5 bases short and J 6 bases short, with 13 bases between. The germline gives CDR1 MNHNS, CDR2 SASEGT. CDR3 sequence reads: CASSPERIDGYTF. CDR3 nucleotides: TGTGCCAGCAGTCCCGAGAGGATAGATGGCTACACCTTC.

The chain employs TRBV28 and TRBJ2-2, with TRBD1 identical over 7 bases. With V trimmed by 3 bases and J by 7 bases, 11 bases remained unmatched. The germline V gene has CDR1 MDHEN and CDR2 SYDVKM. The CDR3 has 16 residues. CDR3 sequence reads: CASSLPGQVLGGELFF. The DNA of the CDR3 is TGTGCCAGCAGTTTGCCCGGACAGGTCCTAGGCGGGGAGCTGTTTTTT.

The V gene is TRBV6-1, the J gene TRBJ1-1; 7 nucleotides line up with TRBD1. This CDR3 contains 15 residues. Trimming removed 11 bases from V and 3 bases from J; junction bases left unmatched: 15. From germline, CDR1 is MNHNS and CDR2 SASEGT. This chain's CDR3 is CAGTPAKTGHTEAFF. CDR3 bases: TGTGCCGGAACTCCAGCGAAGACAGGGCACACTGAAGCTTTCTTT.

Comment on this clone: A read error may account for a junction end that differs from germline. The rearrangement uses TRBV5-1 and TRBJ1-5; D is perhaps TRBD1 (6 bases). The germline gives CDR1 SGHRS, CDR2 YFSETQ. The CDR3 sequence is 13 residues long. In DNA, the CDR3 is TGCGTCAGCAGAGTAGGGGGGGATCAGCCCCAGCATTTT. It yields the protein CVSRVGGDQPQHF.

This chain connects TRBV6-5 to TRBJ1-2; the D is unclear. CDR1 MNHEY and CDR2 SVGAGI come from the germline V gene. V lost 5 bases to trimming and J lost 8 bases, with 12 bases between them. This CDR3 comprises 12 residues. Here the CDR3 reads CASSAGGEGYTF. The CDR3 DNA follows: TGTGCCAGCAGTGCGGGCGGCGAGGGCTACACCTTC.

This clone has just a few counts. V gene TRBV14 combines with J gene TRBJ2-1; D is unclear. Germline V CDR1 and CDR2: SGHDN, FVKESK. V gave up 0 bases and J gave up 1 base, with 13 bases separating them. This CDR3 is built from 17 residues. The CDR3 DNA reads as TGTGCCAGCAGCCAAGATTTCGGTACGAATTCCTACAATGAGCAGTTCTTC. Translating gives CASSQDFGTNSYNEQFF.

The V call is TRBV15, the J call TRBJ2-1, with 9 nucleotides matching TRBD2. This CDR3 region has 16 residues. V was clipped by 1 base and J by 1 base; unmatched bases: 2. Germline V lookup: CDR1 LNHNV, CDR2 YYDKDF (reference sequence). The DNA for the CDR3 is TGTGCCACCAGCAGAGGCGGGGGGGTTTCCTACAATGAGCAGTTCTTC. This codes for CATSRGGGVSYNEQFF. The full variable domain, its missing parts supplied by reference TRBV15 and TRBJ2-1, is DAMVIQNPRYQVTQFGKPVTLSCSQTLNHNVMYWYQQKSSQAPKLLFHYYDKDFNNEADTPDNFQSRRPNTSFCFLDIRSPGLGDTAMYLCATSRGGGVSYNEQFFGPGTRLTVL.

The chain recombines TRBV4-2 with TRBJ1-5; 7 bases are shared with TRBD1. The CDR3 covers 17 residues. V lost 3 bases and J lost 4; bases outside the gene matches: 12. CDR1 is LGHNA, CDR2 YNFKEQ, per germline. The CDR3 is CASSHISGGQQNQPQHF. DNA for the CDR3: TGTGCCAGCAGCCACATAAGTGGGGGACAGCAAAATCAGCCCCAGCATTTT.